The 23 T cell receptor beta chains in this list originate from one sample, sequenced in a study of response to subunit inactivated influenza vaccine. TCRdb redid the calling of the RT-PCR reads with MiXCR, one entry per CDR3 protein. Counted here are around 750,000 distinct CDR3 sequences, around 20% occurring once; the ten biggest clones make up roughly a tenth. The specimen comprised PBMCs from blood, sampled roughly 5 days after vaccination. These receptors came from a man aged 45-65 years who received an inactivated influenza vaccine.

The CDR3 here is CASNKSPADRSRTDTQYF. The DNA for the CDR3 is TGTGCCAGCAACAAATCCCCGGCGGACAGGAGTCGCACAGATACGCAGTATTTT. The chain recombines TRBV27 with TRBJ2-3, with 7 bases fitting TRBD1. The V gene's germline CDR1 is MNHEY and CDR2 SMNVEV (reference sequence). This CDR3 is built from 18 residues. V dropped 7 bases and J dropped 1; count of bases not matched to a gene: 17.

V and J are TRBV7-9 and TRBJ1-3; D is undetermined. Between the trimmed V and J ends, which lost 1 base and 10 bases, there was a span of 11 bases. The CDR3 totals 13 residues. CDR1 is SEHNR, CDR2 FQNEAQ, per germline (reference sequence). CDR3 amino acids: CASSLDDILTIYF. CDR3 bases: TGTGCCAGCAGCTTAGATGACATACTTACCATATATTTT.

This sequence joins TRBV6-5 and TRBJ2-5; 7 bases map to TRBD2. The CDR3 sequence is 14 residues long. The J segment lost 3 bases and the V segment lost 4 bases, leaving 5 bases of the junction unmatched. Per the germline V gene, CDR1 is MNHEY and CDR2 is SVGAGI. In DNA form, the CDR3 reads TGTGCCAGCAGTTCGGGGGGTATGGAAGAGACCCAGTACTTC. It codes for CASSSGGMEETQYF.

This clonotype was observed a handful of times. This rearrangement joins TRBV4-3 to TRBJ1-1; 9 bases fit TRBD1. Germline V CDR1 and CDR2: LGHNA, YSLEER. The CDR3 is 14 residues long. Losses at the gene ends were 1 base for V and 12 bases for J; bases not matched to a gene: 9. The CDR3 reads CASSQVPRTGATFF. CDR3 DNA: TGCGCCAGCAGCCAAGTGCCCCGGACAGGGGCGACTTTCTTT.

This clonotype was found a few times. DNA of the CDR3: TGTGCCAGCAGCAGATCGAACACTGAAGCTTTCTTT. Translation gives CASSRSNTEAFF. The J gene is TRBJ1-1, the V gene TRBV6-2 or TRBV6-3; D call uncertain. Germline lookup yields CDR1 MNHEY and CDR2 SVGEGT. Trimming cost V 6 bases and J 1 base, with 6 bases left between them. The CDR3 is 12 amino acids.

CDR3 sequence reads: CASSVGPGQGVYEQYF. In DNA, the CDR3 is TGTGCCAGCAGCGTAGGTCCGGGACAGGGGGTCTACGAGCAGTACTTC. The V call is TRBV9, the J call TRBJ2-7; 11 nucleotides line up with TRBD1. This CDR3 region has 16 residues. The germline V gene has CDR1 SGDLS and CDR2 YYNGEE. J gave up 3 bases and V 0 bases, and 5 bases lay outside the gene matches.

This clonotype was observed a few times. The chain carries TRBV3-1 and TRBJ2-7; possibly TRBD1 for D (6 bases). CDR1 and CDR2 (germline): LGHDT, YNNKEL (reference sequence). The CDR3 totals 14 residues. The V and J ends lost 4 bases and 6 bases respectively, with 16 bases between them. The CDR3 protein is CASSPMAGASEQYF. The CDR3, as DNA: TGTGCCAGCAGCCCAATGGCAGGGGCCAGCGAGCAGTACTTC.

The genes are TRBV6-1 and TRBJ2-1; either TRBD1 or TRBD2 may supply D (5 bases each). CDR1 and CDR2 (germline): MNHNS, SASEGT. This CDR3 spans 11 amino acids. V gave up 6 bases and J gave up 9 bases, with 9 bases separating them. This CDR3 reads CASRGDREQFF. CDR3 nucleotides: TGTGCCAGCAGGGGGGACCGTGAGCAGTTCTTC.

The chain uses TRBV27 and TRBJ2-2; a weak D match, TRBD2 (5 bases). CDR1 and CDR2 from the germline V gene are MNHEY and SMNVEV (reference sequence). The V end lost 6 bases, the J end lost 8 bases, and 19 bases lay between the germline ends. This CDR3 contains 15 residues. This chain's CDR3 is CASRSLNGKGGELFF. The CDR3 DNA sequence: TGTGCCAGCAGGTCCCTTAACGGGAAGGGAGGGGAGCTGTTTTTT.

The chain recombines TRBV7-3 with TRBJ1-3; D gene uncertain. Trimming stripped 0 bases from V and 0 bases from J, with 15 bases between. Germline values: CDR1 SGHTA, CDR2 FQGTGA. The CDR3 extends over 18 amino acids. Here the CDR3 reads CASSLTSRLGLSGNTIYF. CDR3 bases: TGTGCCAGCAGCTTAACGTCCCGGCTTGGGCTCTCTGGAAACACCATATATTTT.

This clonotype was seen a few times. The chain combines TRBV30 with TRBJ2-2; TRBD1 aligns across 8 bases. J lost 2 bases, V lost 4 bases, and 6 bases had no gene match. Germline CDR1 is GTSNPN and CDR2 is SVGIG (reference sequence). The CDR3 loop spans 15 amino acids. The CDR3 loop reads CAWISGTGNTGELFF. The CDR3, as DNA: TGTGCCTGGATCTCAGGGACAGGAAACACCGGGGAGCTGTTTTTT.

The V and J genes are TRBV7-2 and TRBJ1-2; D is ambiguous. Germline CDR1 is SGHTA and CDR2 is FQGNSA. V was shortened by 4 bases and J by 3 bases, with 6 bases between the two germline ends. The CDR3 loop spans 12 amino acids. CDR3: CASSSLDYGYTF. The CDR3 region has the DNA TGTGCCAGCAGCTCTTTAGACTATGGCTACACCTTC.

This clonotype was seen only a few times. The genes are TRBV24-1 and TRBJ2-1; TRBD2 aligns across 14 bases. Trimming cost V 5 bases and J 9 bases; bases outside gene matches: 11. Germline assignment: CDR1 KGHDR and CDR2 SFDVKD. The CDR3 length is 17 residues. The CDR3 DNA reads TGTGCCACCAGTGCCTCCGGACTAGCGGGAGGCCTGGGTGAGCAGTTCTTC. This encodes CATSASGLAGGLGEQFF.

J is TRBJ1-5 and V is TRBV19; D not certain. CDR3 length: 14 residues. CDR1 is LNHDA, CDR2 SQIVND, per germline (reference sequence). The germline V and J ends were trimmed by 3 bases and 3 bases, with 9 bases remaining between them. CDR3: CASSIPRLNQPQHF. The CDR3 region has the DNA TGTGCCAGTAGTATCCCCAGGCTCAATCAGCCCCAGCATTTT.

This clonotype was counted a few times. V usage is TRBV12-3 or TRBV12-4 and J usage is TRBJ2-7; 8 nucleotides match TRBD2. Trimming took 5 bases from V and 6 from J; bases not matched to a gene: 9. The CDR3 totals 14 residues. The CDR3 spells CASSNGGGGGEQYF. DNA for the CDR3: TGTGCCAGCAGTAACGGGGGGGGTGGCGGCGAGCAGTACTTC.

Only a few counts were recorded for this clonotype. The chain joins TRBV6-5 to TRBJ1-5, with 7 nucleotides matching TRBD1. There are 15 residues in the CDR3. Per the germline V gene, CDR1 is MNHEY and CDR2 is SVGAGI. The J segment lost 4 bases and the V segment lost 0 bases, leaving 3 bases of the junction unmatched. The DNA for the CDR3 is TGTGCCAGCAGTTACTCCGCAGGGGGGAATCAGCCCCAGCATTTT. This gives the protein CASSYSAGGNQPQHF.

This clonotype has only a few counts. The J gene is TRBJ2-1, the V gene TRBV5-1; D not certain. This CDR3 has 15 amino acids. Trimming left V 0 bases short and J 5 bases short, with 12 bases between. Germline V gives CDR1 SGHRS, CDR2 YFSETQ. The CDR3 nucleotides are TGCGCCAGCAGCTTGGAGGTAGCTCTAAACAATGAGCAGTTCTTC. Its translation: CASSLEVALNNEQFF.

This clonotype turned up a few times. As DNA, the CDR3 is TGTGCCAGCAGTTACCCGGACTACAATGAGCAGTTCTTC. It yields the protein CASSYPDYNEQFF. V and J are TRBV6-2 or TRBV6-3 and TRBJ2-1; D call uncertain. Germline CDR1 reads MNHEY; CDR2 reads SVGEGT. This CDR3 is 13 amino acids long. The V and J ends lost 2 bases and 3 bases respectively, with 5 bases between them.

This clonotype has just a few counts. The rearrangement links TRBV24-1 to TRBJ2-1; possibly TRBD2 for D (6 bases). CDR1 KGHDR and CDR2 SFDVKD come from the germline V gene. The length of the CDR3 is 15 residues. The germline V and J ends were trimmed by 6 bases and 5 bases, with 16 bases remaining between them. As DNA, the CDR3 is TGTGCCACCAGTTCTACTACCGGGAGAAACAATGAGCAGTTCTTC. It specifies CATSSTTGRNNEQFF.

The sample holds a few counts of this clonotype. The V and J genes are TRBV4-2 and TRBJ2-2, with D perhaps matching TRBD1 (5 bases). The CDR3 has 17 residues. CDR1 LGHNA and CDR2 YNFKEQ come from the germline V gene. V lost 0 bases, J lost 1 base, and 12 bases lay in between. CDR3 coding DNA: TGTGCCAGCAGCCAAGACCCCTTTGGACAGAACACCGGGGAGCTGTTTTTT. Translated: CASSQDPFGQNTGELFF.

The rearrangement links TRBV5-1 to TRBJ1-2; D gene unclear. Germline V gives CDR1 SGHRS, CDR2 YFSETQ. V was trimmed by 0 bases and J by 3 bases, leaving 12 bases between them. There are 15 residues in the CDR3. As DNA, the CDR3 is TGCGCCAGCAGCTTGGAAGGCACGACCTACTATGGCTACACCTTC. Encoded protein: CASSLEGTTYYGYTF.

This chain joins TRBV18 and TRBJ2-1; 8 bases line up with TRBD1. This CDR3 is built from 16 residues. CDR1 and CDR2 from the germline V gene are KGHSH and LQKENI. V was pared by 2 bases and J by 2 bases, with 5 bases of the junction left unmatched. CDR3: CASSPFGTGPYNEQFF. The CDR3 coding sequence is TGTGCCAGCTCACCATTTGGGACAGGACCCTACAATGAGCAGTTCTTC.

Comment on this clonotype: The junction differs from germline at one of its ends, possibly a read error. The chain joins TRBV7-9 to TRBJ2-3, with D perhaps matching TRBD2 (5 bases). The length of the CDR3 is 15 residues. Germline-derived CDR1 and CDR2 are SEHNR and FQNEAQ (reference sequence). In DNA, the CDR3 is TGTGCCAGCAGCTTAACCATACTAGGGTCAGATATGCAGTATTTT. It specifies CASSLTILGSDMQYF.